The 8 T cell receptor beta chains given below trace back to one sample, sequenced in a study of breast tumors, draining lymph nodes, adjacent tissues. Breast cancer patients provided tissue from their axillary draining lymph nodes. MiXCR, run by TCRdb on the multiplex PCR reads, gives a single entry per CDR3 protein. The sample holds roughly 130,000 distinct CDR3 sequences; 15% to 20% are singletons and the top ten take roughly 3.6%. Sequencing was carried out using axillary lymph node tissue. The source is a female donor with breast cancer. Some clones in this sample may be carry-over from other donors' samples.

This sequence joins TRBV4-2 and TRBJ1-5, with 7 bases lining up with TRBD1. Germline V gene lookup returns CDR1 LGHNA and CDR2 YNFKEQ. The V gene end was trimmed by 0 bases and the J gene end by 6 bases; junction bases not matched to a gene: 5. The CDR3 runs 15 residues. The CDR3: CASSQEGNRGQPQHF. Here the CDR3 DNA reads TGTGCCAGCAGCCAAGAGGGAAACAGGGGTCAGCCCCAGCATTTT.

On this clonotype: The CDR3 does not close with the conserved phenylalanine or tryptophan, likely indicating a read error. The genes are TRBV27 and TRBJ2-1; D tentatively fits TRBD1 or TRBD2 (5 bases each). There are 14 residues in the CDR3. Germline CDR1 is MNHEY and CDR2 is SMNVEV (reference sequence). Trimming stripped 4 bases from V and 5 bases from J, with 12 bases between. CDR3 sequence (DNA): TGTGCCAGCAGTTCTCGGGGCTCAAACAATGAGCAGTTCCTC. Encoded protein: CASSSRGSNNEQFL.

This clonotype was seen only a few times. At one end, the junction sequence differs from germline, possibly due to a read error. J is TRBJ1-2 and V is TRBV27; D not certain. CDR1 MNHEY and CDR2 SMNVEV come from the germline V gene (reference sequence). CDR3 length: 13 amino acids. Here the CDR3 DNA reads TGTGCCAACAGTTTTTACGGCCCCTATGGCTACACCTTC. Translation gives CANSFYGPYGYTF.

This clonotype was counted many times. The J gene is TRBJ2-3, the V gene TRBV10-3; a possible D gene is TRBD1 (6 bases). Germline CDR1 reads ENHRY; CDR2 reads SYGVKD. The CDR3 length is 16 residues. V was pared by 0 bases and J by 6 bases, with 16 bases between. The CDR3 DNA follows: TGTGCCATCAGTGAGTCTGTTGGGGGCGCTTTGGATACGCAGTATTTT. The encoded protein is CAISESVGGALDTQYF.

The table lists this clonotype with many counts. The genes are TRBV3-1 and TRBJ2-7; D is ambiguous. The germline V and J ends were trimmed by 4 bases and 1 base, with 8 bases remaining between them. Germline-derived CDR1 and CDR2 are LGHDT and YNNKEL (reference sequence). The CDR3 consists of 13 residues. CDR3 protein: CASSRSGSYEQYF. In DNA form, the CDR3 reads TGTGCCAGCAGCCGCAGTGGATCCTACGAGCAGTACTTC.

This clonotype was counted many times. V gene TRBV2 combines with J gene TRBJ1-6; 9 nucleotides align to TRBD1. CDR3 size: 16 residues. CDR1 is SNHLY and CDR2 is FYNNEI in the germline V gene. Trimming took 8 bases from V and 0 from J; bases not matched to a gene: 5. CDR3 region: CASRDRVISYNSPLHF. CDR3 DNA sequence: TGTGCCAGCCGGGACAGGGTTATCTCCTATAATTCACCCCTCCACTTT.

In its sample, this clonotype was seen many times. The chain recombines TRBV20-1 with TRBJ1-5; tentative D call: TRBD1 (6 bases). The CDR3 runs 13 residues. Trimming pared 6 bases from V and 1 base from J, leaving 10 bases between. Germline-derived CDR1 and CDR2 are DFQATT and SNEGSKA (reference sequence). CDR3 DNA: TGCAGTGCGGAAGGGGGGAGCAATCAGCCCCAGCATTTT. Amino acids: CSAEGGSNQPQHF.

A word on this clonotype: Germline is not matched at one junction end, which may reflect a read error. This chain uses TRBV12-3 or TRBV12-4 with TRBJ1-4; TRBD1 is a possible D gene (5 bases). CDR3 size: 14 residues. Written as DNA, the CDR3 is TGTGCCGGCAGTTTCGAGTTCAGGGATGAAAAACTGTTTTTT. It translates to CAGSFEFRDEKLFF.